This T cell receptor beta chain appears in the sequencing data of a study of cytomegalovirus exposure and HLA in healthy donors. Turning to the study itself: An earlier analysis identified 110 million or so unique TCR beta sequences in about 179 million T cells. General study findings and limits: Associated with cytomegalovirus, according to the listing, were fewer than 200 TCR beta chains. In vitro experiments confirmed that three CMV-associated chains were specific for CMV antigens.

PCR was performed using 60 Vbeta and 13 Jbeta primers. Method: immunoSEQ multiplex PCR; TCRdb's copy keeps in-frame clones and lacks some. The repertoire consists of fewer than 150,000 clones, with about 80% occurring once and the leading ten covering approximately 2.1%. Trimming left V 1 base short and J 7 bases short, with 17 bases between. The CDR3 extends over 15 amino acids. Germline V gives CDR1 MNHNY, CDR2 SVGAGI (reference sequence). In regard to this clone: The antigen is not known.

The receptor was derived from a man aged 25-40 years in good health and CMV-seronegative. The chain has TRBV6-6 and TRBJ2-7, with D perhaps matching TRBD2 (6 bases). Sequencing input: PBMCs. For the CDR3, the DNA is TGTGCCAGCAGTTACTTGGGCCGCTCGGCGGGAGAGCAGTACTTC. Protein: CASSYLGRSAGEQYF.